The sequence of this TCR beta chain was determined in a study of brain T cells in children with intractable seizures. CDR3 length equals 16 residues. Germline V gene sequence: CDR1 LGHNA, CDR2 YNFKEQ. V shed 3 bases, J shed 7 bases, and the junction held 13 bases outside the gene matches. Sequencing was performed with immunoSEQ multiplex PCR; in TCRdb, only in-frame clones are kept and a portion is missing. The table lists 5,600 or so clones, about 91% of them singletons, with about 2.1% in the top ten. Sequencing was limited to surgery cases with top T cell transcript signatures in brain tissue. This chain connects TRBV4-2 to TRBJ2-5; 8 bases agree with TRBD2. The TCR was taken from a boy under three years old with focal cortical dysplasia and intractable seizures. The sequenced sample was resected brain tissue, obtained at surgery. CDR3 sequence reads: CASSQDNSGGRGTQYF. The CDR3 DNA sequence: TGTGCCAGCAGCCAGGATAACTCGGGGGGGCGCGGGACCCAGTACTTC.